This TCR beta chain was recorded in a study of cytomegalovirus exposure and HLA in healthy donors. With V trimmed by 0 bases and J by 5 bases, 8 bases remained unmatched. The CDR3 extends over 16 amino acids. Germline V lookup: CDR1 PRHDT, CDR2 FYEKMQ (reference sequence). Concerning this clone itself: The target antigen is unknown.

The study ran its PCR with 60 Vbeta and 13 Jbeta primers. Libraries were prepared by immunoSEQ multiplex PCR; TCRdb keeps only in-frame clonotypes and omits some of them. The sample contains 75,000 to 95,000 clones, about three quarters of which appear only once. Study-wide results and caveats: Upon later analysis, TCR association rates were observed to vary by HLA locus, being highest for DRB1 and lowest for HLA-C.

Sample: PBMCs. The chain employs TRBV13 and TRBJ2-5; 8 bases align to TRBD2. The receptor was derived from a woman aged 40 to 55 in good health and CMV-seropositive. CDR3 coding DNA: TGTGCCAGCAGCTTAGGGGGCGGGAGGCCGGGGGAGACCCAGTACTTC. Encoded protein: CASSLGGGRPGETQYF.